These 7 T cell receptor beta chains came from one sample sequenced in a study of blood T cell repertoires in COVID-19. Repertoires were generated with immunoSEQ multiplex PCR, while TCRdb's copy carries only in-frame clones and drops some. Of 150,000 to 250,000 clones listed, around 80% are singletons. The sample taken for sequencing was peripheral blood. Receptors were obtained from a human donor with acute or convalescent COVID-19. The donor label of this sample is uncertain.

This clone was seen only once. The genes are TRBV9 and TRBJ2-1; 14 bases agree with TRBD2. With 3 bases clipped from V and 9 bases from J, the junction kept 14 bases outside the gene matches. CDR1 is SGDLS, CDR2 YYNGEE, per germline. The CDR3 has 18 amino acids. CDR3 DNA sequence: TGTGCCAGCAGCGCCGGGACTAGCGGGAGTATATCGGCGAGTGAGCAGTTCTTC. As protein: CASSAGTSGSISASEQFF. Supplemented by reference TRBV9 and TRBJ2-1, the full variable domain reads DSGVTQTPKHLITATGQRVTLRCSPRSGDLSVYWYQQSLDQGLQFLIQYYNGEERAKGNILERFSAQQFPDLHSELNLSSLELGDSALYFCASSAGTSGSISASEQFFGPGTRLTVL.

The V and J genes are TRBV7-8 and TRBJ2-7; 8 bases agree with TRBD1. V shed 4 bases, J shed 5 bases, and the junction held 7 bases outside the gene matches. The CDR3 has 14 amino acids. Per the germline V gene, CDR1 is SGHVS and CDR2 is FQNEAQ. The DNA for the CDR3 is TGTGCCAGCAGCTCCCAGGGGGCGTTCAACGAGCAGTACTTC. Translating gives CASSSQGAFNEQYF.

The rearrangement links TRBV7-3 to TRBJ2-1, with 7 nucleotides matching TRBD2. This CDR3 contains 18 residues. Germline loops: CDR1 SGHTA, CDR2 FQGTGA. With V trimmed by 1 base and J by 5 bases, 14 bases remained unmatched. The CDR3 sequence: CASSLKGPAGDPNNEQFF. The CDR3 nucleotides read TGTGCCAGCAGCTTAAAGGGTCCGGCGGGGGACCCGAACAATGAGCAGTTCTTC.

The chain uses TRBV20-1 and TRBJ1-5, with no clear D. Germline V gene sequence: CDR1 DFQATT, CDR2 SNEGSKA (reference sequence). The V end was cut by 3 bases, the J end by 2 bases, with 5 bases between. The CDR3 extends over 12 amino acids. The CDR3 reads CSASGGNQPQHF. CDR3 nucleotide sequence: TGCAGTGCTAGTGGAGGCAATCAGCCCCAGCATTTT.

This clone was observed a few times. The J gene is TRBJ2-1, the V gene TRBV7-8; D not certain. Germline CDR1 SGHVS, CDR2 FQNEAQ. Trimming took off 3 bases at V and 5 bases at J, with 11 bases between the two ends. This CDR3 comprises 14 residues. CDR3: CASSFLARHNEQFF. DNA for the CDR3: TGTGCCAGCAGCTTTTTGGCGAGGCACAATGAGCAGTTCTTC.

CDR3 in DNA: TGTGCCAGCAGTTCTGTTACGAGTTACAATGAGCAGTTCTTC. Encoded protein: CASSSVTSYNEQFF. The genes are TRBV7-9 and TRBJ2-1; no clear D. The germline V and J ends were trimmed by 6 bases and 4 bases, with 13 bases remaining between them. The CDR3 has 14 amino acids. Germline values: CDR1 SEHNR, CDR2 FQNEAQ (reference sequence).

CDR3 loop: CASSSGNYEQYF. Here the CDR3 DNA reads TGCGCCAGCAGCTCGGGGAACTACGAGCAGTACTTC. The chain is built from TRBV5-1 and TRBJ2-7; a weak D match, TRBD2 (5 bases). Germline V gene lookup returns CDR1 SGHRS and CDR2 YFSETQ. This CDR3 is built from 12 residues. Between the trimmed V and J ends, which lost 3 bases and 3 bases, there was a span of 7 bases.